The 7 T cell receptor beta chains below were found in one sample sequenced in a study of blood T cell repertoires in COVID-19 (TCRdb year 2020). The library was built by means of the immunoSEQ multiplex PCR assay. TCRdb re-hosts the immuneACCESS table, in-frame sequences only. Its copies lack some clones; in the studies checked, an unresolved V gene accounts for under half of them, and the cause for the rest is not known. The sample yields over 15,000 clones; 70% to 85% were counted once. The top ten clonotypes cover around 5.6% of the sample. Source material: peripheral blood. The receptor source for this set is a human donor in a cohort sampled during active COVID-19.

This sequence joins TRBV27 and TRBJ2-7; 7 bases agree with TRBD2. Germline CDR1 reads MNHEY; CDR2 reads SMNVEV (reference sequence). The CDR3 has 13 amino acids. After removal of 6 bases from V and 4 bases from J, the junction contained 6 bases not matched to a gene. CDR3 sequence: CASRAGGLYEQYF. The CDR3 nucleotides read TGTGCCAGCAGGGCCGGGGGGTTGTACGAGCAGTACTTC.

V gene TRBV6-5 combines with J gene TRBJ2-7; a possible D gene is TRBD1 (5 bases). Trimming took off 6 bases at V and 1 base at J, with 10 bases between the two ends. Germline values: CDR1 MNHEY, CDR2 SVGAGI. The CDR3 covers 13 residues. CDR3 nucleotide sequence: TGTGCCAGCAGGGGGCGACTTTCCTACGAGCAGTACTTC. It encodes CASRGRLSYEQYF.

The CDR3 region is CAWMRPFMNTEAFF. The CDR3 coding sequence is TGTGCCTGGATGAGGCCCTTCATGAACACTGAAGCTTTCTTT. The V and J genes are TRBV30 and TRBJ1-1; D call uncertain. V was trimmed by 4 bases and J by 0 bases, leaving 12 bases between them. The CDR3 is made up of 14 amino acids. Germline loops: CDR1 GTSNPN, CDR2 SVGIG (reference sequence).

The V call is TRBV5-1, the J call TRBJ2-3; D may be TRBD1 (5 bases). This CDR3 contains 15 residues. Germline values: CDR1 SGHRS, CDR2 YFSETQ. V lost 5 bases and J 2 bases, leaving 15 bases between the germline ends. The CDR3 DNA reads TGCGCCAGCAGTCAGGGCCAGGGTACCACAGATACGCAGTATTTT. As protein: CASSQGQGTTDTQYF.

The genes are TRBV28 and TRBJ1-5, with D possibly being TRBD1 (6 bases). This CDR3 has 17 amino acids. The ends were cut back, 3 bases at V and 3 bases at J, with 18 bases in the middle. CDR1 and CDR2 (germline): MDHEN, SYDVKM. The CDR3 DNA reads as TGTGCCAGCAGTTTCCTCCCTTTGGACAGCAACAATCAGCCCCAGCATTTT. This sequence encodes CASSFLPLDSNNQPQHF.

There are a few counts of this clone. The rearrangement joins TRBV5-8 to TRBJ1-6; 8 bases align to TRBD1. Unmatched junction bases numbered 6, after V lost 3 bases and J lost 7 bases. CDR3 size: 15 residues. Germline V gives CDR1 SGHTS, CDR2 YDEGEE. The CDR3 is CASSSPGTGNSPLHF. In DNA form, the CDR3 reads TGTGCCAGCAGCTCTCCCGGGACAGGAAATTCACCCCTCCACTTT.

The chain combines TRBV29-1 with TRBJ2-7, with 7 nucleotides matching TRBD2. Germline CDR1 is SQVTM and CDR2 is ANQGSEA. Germline trimming cut 1 base from V and 2 bases from J; bases unmatched to any gene: 11. The CDR3 has 16 amino acids. CDR3 DNA: TGCAGCGTTGAAGTCTTGAGACGGGAGGTAACCTACGAGCAGTACTTC. Protein sequence: CSVEVLRREVTYEQYF.